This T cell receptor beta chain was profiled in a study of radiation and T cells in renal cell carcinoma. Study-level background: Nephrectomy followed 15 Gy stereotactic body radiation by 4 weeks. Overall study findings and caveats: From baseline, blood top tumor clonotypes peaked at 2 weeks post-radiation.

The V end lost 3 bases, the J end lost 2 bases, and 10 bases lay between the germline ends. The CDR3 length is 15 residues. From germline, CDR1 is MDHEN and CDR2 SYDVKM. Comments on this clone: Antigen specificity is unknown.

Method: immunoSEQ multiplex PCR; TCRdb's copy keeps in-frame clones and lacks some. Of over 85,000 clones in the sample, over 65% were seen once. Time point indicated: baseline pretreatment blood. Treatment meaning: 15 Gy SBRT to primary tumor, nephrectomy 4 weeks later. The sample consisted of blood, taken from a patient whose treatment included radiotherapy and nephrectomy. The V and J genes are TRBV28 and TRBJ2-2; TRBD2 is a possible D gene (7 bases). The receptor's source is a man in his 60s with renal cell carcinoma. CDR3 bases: TGTGCCAGCAGTTTTTCGGGGGGCAACACCGGGGAGCTGTTTTTT. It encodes CASSFSGGNTGELFF.